This TCR beta chain was identified in a study of T cell responses to AZD1222 COVID-19 vaccine. Regarding the study as a whole: Spike-specific TCR breadth and depth rose after two AZD1222 doses. Repertoire collection took place solely once the T cell response had peaked.

Assay: immunoSEQ multiplex PCR; the TCRdb copy retains only in-frame clones and omits some. The sample shows some 63,000 clones, more than 65% of them seen only once. With respect to this clone: The antigen is not known.

The V end lost 3 bases, the J end lost 5 bases, and 8 bases lay between the germline ends. CDR1 and CDR2 from the germline V gene are SGHVS and FNYEAQ. CDR3 length: 13 amino acids. The sample here was peripheral blood, taken on day 0 of AZD1222 vaccination. The chain links TRBV7-6 to TRBJ1-5; D call uncertain. The receptor was isolated from an adult in good health. CDR3 sequence: CASSFGEDQPQHF. The CDR3 DNA is TGTGCCAGCAGCTTCGGCGAGGATCAGCCCCAGCATTTT.